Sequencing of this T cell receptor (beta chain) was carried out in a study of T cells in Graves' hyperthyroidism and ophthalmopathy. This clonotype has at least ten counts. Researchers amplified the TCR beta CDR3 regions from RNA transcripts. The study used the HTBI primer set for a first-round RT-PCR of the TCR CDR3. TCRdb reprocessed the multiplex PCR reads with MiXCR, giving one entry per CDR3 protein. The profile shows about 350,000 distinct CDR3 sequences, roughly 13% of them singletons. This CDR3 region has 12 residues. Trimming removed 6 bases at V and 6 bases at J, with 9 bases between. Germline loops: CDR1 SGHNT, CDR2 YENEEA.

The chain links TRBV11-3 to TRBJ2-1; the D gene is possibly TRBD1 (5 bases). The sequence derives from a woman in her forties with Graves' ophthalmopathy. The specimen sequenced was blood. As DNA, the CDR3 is TGTGCCAGCAGAGACAGTGGCAATGAGCAGTTCTTC. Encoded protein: CASRDSGNEQFF.